The present T cell receptor (beta chain) was sequenced within a study of neurological immune-mediated disorders (dated 2019 in TCRdb). For the wider study: Peripheral blood TCR-beta repertoires from patients with HTLV-I-associated myelopathy (HAM/TSP), patients with multiple sclerosis, and healthy controls were compared in the study using UMI-based sequencing. Longitudinal HAM/TSP and healthy donors had 3 time-points each (roughly 3-40 month intervals). The cohort comprised 65 to 75 subjects: roughly 15 HAM/TSP patients, around 35 multiple sclerosis patients and approximately 20 healthy controls. The approximately 100 TCR-beta libraries included longitudinal samples, technical triplicates and paired sorted CD4+ and CD8+ T-cell subsets alongside PBMC samples.

CDR1 SEHNR and CDR2 FQNEAQ were looked up in the germline V gene (reference sequence). V gives up 3 bases and J gives up 6 bases, and the segment between their germline ends measures 4 bases. Inclusive of the bounding cysteine and phenylalanine, the CDR3 is 11 residues long. The DNA shown is the 33-base CDR3, in frame from base 1. cDNA synthesis used template-switch 5'RACE with a primer carrying a 10-nucleotide random unique molecular identifier tagging each TCR transcript. Each sequencing run produced over 200 million TCR-beta sequences covering 15-18 subjects. Total RNA was extracted with the RNeasy kit. TCR-beta VDJ regions were amplified with primers for the TCR constant region and the 5'RACE anchor, using the KAPA Real-time Library Amplification kit. Sample indexes and Illumina adaptors were added in a first PCR, and a second PCR then increased library yield. The roughly 650 bp TCR product was size-selected on a 2% E-gel SizeSelection system after Ampure bead purification. Before pooling, library quality was checked on a Bioanalyzer, concentration was measured with Qubit, and libraries were quantified with the Kapa Library Quantification kit. An Illumina HiSeq 2500 was used to sequence the libraries paired-end at 2 x 150 bp. To increase sequence diversity, about 25-31% phiX was spiked into each library pool. In the original analysis: The quality-filtered reads were processed with the UMI-based MiGEC pipeline, whose error correction step removed more than 80% of the raw TCR sequences. VDJ genes were aligned to IMGT germline references, and clonotypes were defined by unique CDR3 amino acid sequence plus V-J genes. Clonal expansion, Shannon diversity and CDR3 relatedness were evaluated with VDJtools (CalcPairwiseDistances, ClusterSamples), while phylogenetic trees were built in CLCbio workbench. Clones with at least 8 unique UMIs were defined as expanded, with this threshold being based on coefficient-of-variation modelling across technical triplicates. In-frame beta chains were kept once TCRdb had trimmed the public reads at Q25 with fastp and called clones with MiXCR. Every entry covers one CDR3 protein and lists the most common genes and DNA from its rows. The V and J calls come from TCRdb's annotation, not from the publication. The sample profile shows tens of thousands of distinct CDR3 sequences; 12% to 15% of them were found once. In total, the top ten clones hold 4.6% of the sample.

What the authors observed across the whole study: No identical CDR3 amino acid sequences were found to be shared among expanded clones across subjects, suggesting that TCR-beta repertoires were private in all groups. TCR clonal expansion was greatest in HAM/TSP patients and smallest in MS patients, who ranked below even healthy controls.

In light of the paper, this sample's time point label describes: longitudinal time-point 1 (baseline). Libraries from unsorted PBMCs were made from 2 million PBMCs kept in RNAlater at -80 degrees C until RNA extraction. Peripheral blood underwent Ficoll-Hypaque density gradient centrifugation to isolate PBMCs, which were then cryopreserved in liquid nitrogen. There are many counts of this clonotype. There is no known antigen for this receptor. There are no base qualities to consult, and no much larger clone falls within one base. Sequencing input: PBMCs. The clonotype was recovered from a female donor with HTLV-1-associated myelopathy (HAM/TSP). The receptor chain draws on TRBV7-9 and TRBJ2-3; no D gene call is confident. The DNA sequence is TGTGCCAGCAGCTTCGTGGATACGCAGTATTTT. This yields the protein CASSFVDTQYF.